This TCR beta chain was retrieved from a study of T cells in Graves' hyperthyroidism and ophthalmopathy. Whole-study results and caveats: Ophthalmopathy prediction by the model preceded onset by a median approximately six months.

V lost 4 bases, J lost 3 bases, and 5 bases stayed unmatched. CDR3 length: 14 amino acids. Germline CDR1 is MNHEY and CDR2 is SVGEGT. Patients showing uncontrolled infection, other autoimmune disease, pregnancy or lactation were ineligible. On the basis of clinical symptoms, serum thyroxine and TRAb, thyroid ultrasound and orbital computed tomography, diagnoses were made. What was amplified from RNA transcripts were TCR beta CDR3 regions. The HTBI primer set was used in a first-round RT-PCR of the TCR CDR3. TCRdb passed the multiplex PCR reads through MiXCR, listing each CDR3 protein once. The table has under 400,000 distinct CDR3 sequences, roughly 20% seen once. This clonotype was seen repeatedly, ten times or more. Its antigen is still unknown.

This clonotype originated in a woman in her thirties or forties with Graves' ophthalmopathy. Specimen: blood. This chain connects TRBV6-2 or TRBV6-3 to TRBJ1-1, with 7 bases lining up with TRBD1. The CDR3 DNA reads TGTGCCAGCAGTTCAAGGGGGCTGTACACTGAAGCTTTCTTT. Translation gives CASSSRGLYTEAFF.